This T cell receptor beta chain is drawn from a study of PD-L1 blockade in urothelial cancer (dated 2017 in TCRdb). The study in broad terms: All patients started therapy around 2014 and received atezolizumab 1,200 mg intravenously every 3 weeks. Durable clinical benefit meant progression-free survival longer than 6 months, and TCR features were also tested against progression-free and overall survival. An exploratory multi-omic analysis was conducted of the somatic, immune and clinical correlates of response to PD-L1 blockade with atezolizumab in urothelial cancer. In the same patients who had TCR sequencing, pretreatment tumors also underwent whole exome sequencing and RNA sequencing. Pretreatment tumor samples and matched peripheral blood, collected serially before and after atezolizumab treatment, underwent TCR sequencing. Durable clinical benefit was achieved by nine patients but not by the remaining 20. A median of 141,255 T cells and approximately 83,000 unique TCRs was obtained from blood samples, and a median clonality of approximately 0.08 was observed. Pretreatment blood TCR-seq was available for about 27 patients, at least one posttreatment blood collection was obtained for around 25 patients, and tumor TCR-seq was available for around 25 patients. About nine tenths of the roughly 29 patients were identified as males with urothelial cancer of bladder origin, and a prior smoking history was reported by 18 of 29 patients. Blood samples were analyzed at two time points: 3 weeks after treatment start (second dose) and 6 weeks after treatment start. Patients had an ECOG performance status of 0 or 1 and had received between 0 and 3 prior chemotherapy regimens.

A cohort of about 27 patients with locally advanced or metastatic urothelial carcinoma, treated at Memorial Sloan Kettering on a trial protocol, was included. Peripheral blood mononuclear cells were collected pretreatment and during treatment, with between 1 and 8 total time points obtained per patient. The Qiagen DNeasy Blood extraction kit was used to purify genomic DNA from total PBMCs and tumor samples. PBMCs were collected pretreatment and during treatment and were isolated and stored as previously described. In the case of this clone: It has no known antigen specificity. Base qualities are not recorded, but no much larger clone differs from it by a single base.

General study outcomes and caveats: Because of the small sample size (n ≈ 27) and the many exploratory analyses performed, the results are intended to be regarded as hypothesis-generating. Improved progression-free and overall survival was found to be associated with pretreatment peripheral blood TCR clonality below the median. At 3 weeks after the start of treatment, tumor-associated TCR clones in peripheral blood had expanded more in patients with durable benefit (n ≈ 20, p = 0.022).

Each PCR received spiked-in synthetic TCR analog templates so that absolute template abundance could be estimated from read counts. TCRbeta CDR3 regions were amplified from genomic DNA with bias-controlled V and J gene primers using the immunoSEQ assay. Sequencing of rearranged TCRbeta segments was done at approximately 20X coverage. Per the authors' processing: Sequencing errors were corrected by clustering and CDR3s were annotated against IMGT to assign V, D and J genes. Only productive TCRbeta rearrangements were used in downstream analyses, excluding out-of-frame or stop-codon sequences. To compute clonality, Shannon entropy was normalized by the log of the number of unique productive sequences and then subtracted from one. Fisher's exact test with Benjamini-Hochberg correction, at a threshold of adjusted p below 0.01, was used to find clones that differed between time points or between blood and tumor. TCRdb re-hosts the immuneACCESS table, in-frame sequences only. Its copies lack some clones; in the studies checked, an unresolved V gene accounts for under half of them, and the cause for the rest is not known. V, J and clone size were drawn from that table, and D and trimming were deduced from the DNA. In this sample the table shows 55,000 to 85,000 clones, 70% to 90% of which occur a single time. The top ten hold around 3.4% of the sample.

Reading from cysteine to phenylalanine, the CDR3 counts 14 amino acids. Here the CDR3 DNA is all that survives: 42 bases in frame from base 1. CDR1 and CDR2, per the germline V gene, are MNHNS and SASEGT. Cut back by 2 bases and 4 bases, the V and J ends lie 11 bases apart. The receptor chain draws on TRBV6-1 and TRBJ1-2; no confident D gene assignment can be made. This TCR came from a man aged 55 to 69 with urothelial cancer. The sequencing used PBMCs, collected around atezolizumab (anti-PD-L1) treatment. The nucleotides read TGTGCCAGCAGTGAAAACCAGGATCTCTATGGCTACACCTTC. It is translated as CASSENQDLYGYTF.